This T cell receptor (beta chain) was identified during a study of post-analysis software for immune sequencing data. About the research overall: Disease trajectories encompassed relapsing-remitting, secondary progressive and progressive-relapsing multiple sclerosis.

Study results and caveats: Strong co-clustering by F measure was seen for same-batch samples. The five TRBV segments detected at higher frequency in patients than in controls included TRBV5-6, TRBV5-1 and TRBV20-1. The study found significantly lower normalized Chao1 diversity in multiple sclerosis patients than in controls.

Incorporated into the TCR beta cDNA libraries were unique molecular identifiers, which served to reduce PCR and sequencing biases. Yield was roughly 0.5 million cDNA molecules from approximately 0.91 to 9.4 million T cells. One entry per CDR3 protein, called by TCRdb with MiXCR from the PCR reads. The table includes hundreds of thousands of distinct CDR3 sequences, roughly 35% detected once. Concerning this clonotype itself: The antigen is unknown.

CDR3 length: 15 amino acids. The ends lost 2 bases at V and 2 bases at J; junction bases unmatched: 3. The germline V gene encodes CDR1 SGHVS and CDR2 FQNEAQ. Sequenced input: blood. The source of this sequence is a girl aged 5 to 17 with multiple sclerosis. The J gene is TRBJ2-1, the V gene TRBV7-8; the match to TRBD2 covers 7 bases. The CDR3 spells CASSLSGATYNEQFF. DNA for the CDR3: TGTGCCAGCAGCTTAAGCGGGGCAACCTACAATGAGCAGTTCTTC. The whole variable domain, remainder taken from reference TRBV7-8 and TRBJ2-1, is GAGVSQSPRYKVAKRGQDVALRCDPISGHVSLFWYQQALGQGPEFLTYFQNEAQLDKSGLPSDRFFAERPEGSVSTLKIQRTQQEDSAVYLCASSLSGATYNEQFFGPGTRLTVL.